These 23 T cell receptor beta chains share one sample of origin, sequenced in a study of glioma-infiltrating T cells after dendritic cell vaccination. Repertoires were generated with immunoSEQ multiplex PCR, while TCRdb's copy carries only in-frame clones and drops some. Of 55,000 to 75,000 clones in the sample, 81% are singletons; the top ten hold 7% to 9.5%. This sample comprised blood, obtained before dendritic cell vaccination. The receptors were gathered from a human donor with glioblastoma.

The CDR3 spells CASSIPGQGADTEAFF. The CDR3, as DNA: TGTGCCAGCAGCATACCGGGACAGGGGGCTGACACTGAAGCTTTCTTT. This chain links TRBV7-8 with TRBJ1-1; TRBD1 aligns across 12 bases. Germline lookup yields CDR1 SGHVS and CDR2 FQNEAQ. Germline trimming cut 5 bases from V and 3 bases from J; bases unmatched to any gene: 7. This CDR3 region has 16 residues. Complete variable domain (other parts from reference TRBV7-8 and TRBJ1-1): GAGVSQSPRYKVAKRGQDVALRCDPISGHVSLFWYQQALGQGPEFLTYFQNEAQLDKSGLPSDRFFAERPEGSVSTLKIQRTQQEDSAVYLCASSIPGQGADTEAFFGQGTRLTVV.

The rearrangement joins TRBV6-1 to TRBJ1-2, with 9 bases aligning to TRBD1. The germline CDR1 and CDR2 sequences are MNHNS and SASEGT. The CDR3 is 15 residues long. Trimming cost V 1 base and J 2 bases; bases outside gene matches: 2. The CDR3 spells CASSEGDRVNYGYTF. The CDR3 DNA reads as TGTGCCAGCAGTGAAGGGGACAGGGTAAACTATGGCTACACCTTC.

This chain links TRBV27 with TRBJ1-1; D not resolved. The CDR3 length is 13 residues. Trimming removed 1 base from V and 4 bases from J, with 7 bases in between. In germline, CDR1 is MNHEY, CDR2 SMNVEV (reference sequence). The CDR3 DNA reads TGTGCCAGCAGTTTATATTGGAGCACTGAAGCTTTCTTT. This encodes CASSLYWSTEAFF.

V usage is TRBV2 and J usage is TRBJ1-2; TRBD1 matches at 8 bases. The CDR3 is made up of 15 amino acids. The V gene end was trimmed by 6 bases and the J gene end by 2 bases; junction bases not matched to a gene: 8. Germline V gene data show CDR1 as SNHLY and CDR2 as FYNNEI. CDR3: CASSPQTGDNYGYTF. The CDR3 nucleotides read TGTGCCAGCAGCCCACAGACAGGGGACAACTATGGCTACACCTTC.

This clone was seen a single time. The chain combines TRBV6-1 with TRBJ2-2; D may be TRBD1 (6 bases). Trimming cost V 6 bases and J 2 bases, with 13 bases left between them. Germline assignment: CDR1 MNHNS and CDR2 SASEGT. The CDR3 sequence is 15 residues long. CDR3 in amino acids: CASSRDILNTGELFF. The CDR3 DNA reads TGTGCCAGCAGCCGGGACATACTTAACACCGGGGAGCTGTTTTTT.

The chain carries TRBV19 and TRBJ2-7; tentatively, D is TRBD2 (5 bases). Trimming removed 7 bases from V and 2 bases from J, with 18 bases in between. The length of the CDR3 is 15 residues. Germline lookup yields CDR1 LNHDA and CDR2 SQIVND (reference sequence). The CDR3 DNA follows: TGTGCCAGTACGCCCAGACATCTCGGGGCCTACGAGCAGTACTTC. Translation: CASTPRHLGAYEQYF. The whole variable domain, filled in from reference TRBV19 and TRBJ2-7, reads DGGITQSPKYLFRKEGQNVTLSCEQNLNHDAMYWYRQDPGQGLRLIYYSQIVNDFQKGDIAEGYSVSREKKESFPLTVTSAQKNPTAFYLCASTPRHLGAYEQYFGPGTRLTVT.

The chain links TRBV19 to TRBJ1-2; tentative D call: TRBD1 (6 bases). V dropped 5 bases and J dropped 4 bases, with 14 bases sitting between them. CDR1 is LNHDA and CDR2 is SQIVND in the germline V gene (reference sequence). The CDR3 sequence is 14 residues long. This CDR3 is CASSAPGDIYGYTF. CDR3 bases: TGTGCCAGTAGTGCCCCCGGGGACATCTATGGCTACACCTTC. Complete variable domain (other parts from reference TRBV19 and TRBJ1-2): DGGITQSPKYLFRKEGQNVTLSCEQNLNHDAMYWYRQDPGQGLRLIYYSQIVNDFQKGDIAEGYSVSREKKESFPLTVTSAQKNPTAFYLCASSAPGDIYGYTFGSGTRLTVV.

The CDR3 loop is CASSFRDRENEQYF. Here the CDR3 DNA reads TGTGCCAGCAGCTTCCGGGACAGGGAGAACGAGCAGTACTTC. The V and J genes are TRBV7-9 and TRBJ2-7; 9 positions match TRBD1. The CDR3 loop spans 14 amino acids. V lost 3 bases and J lost 5; bases outside the gene matches: 5. Germline CDR1 is SEHNR and CDR2 is FQNEAQ (reference sequence).

This clone was detected only once. V gene TRBV30 combines with J gene TRBJ2-1; 10 bases are a match to TRBD2. The CDR3 contains 16 residues. Per the germline V gene, CDR1 is GTSNPN and CDR2 is SVGIG (reference sequence). The J segment lost 6 bases and the V segment lost 2 bases, leaving 10 bases of the junction unmatched. The CDR3 DNA reads as TGTGCCTGGAGTAGGCACCCTAGCGGGGGCCTCAATGAGCAGTTCTTC. This codes for CAWSRHPSGGLNEQFF.

This clone was detected only once. This sequence joins TRBV11-3 and TRBJ2-1; 7 nucleotides align to TRBD1. The germline gives CDR1 SGHNT, CDR2 YENEEA. V lost 4 bases to trimming and J lost 12 bases; unmatched junction nucleotides: 12. The CDR3 extends over 14 amino acids. The chain's CDR3 is CASSSNGQDGGQFF. CDR3 nucleotide sequence: TGTGCCAGCAGCTCAAACGGACAGGACGGTGGGCAGTTCTTC. Full variable domain (remainder filled in from reference TRBV11-3 and TRBJ2-1): EAGVVQSPRYKIIEKKQPVAFWCNPISGHNTLYWYLQNLGQGPELLIRYENEEAVDDSQLPKDRFSAERLKGVDSTLKIQPAELGDSAVYLCASSSNGQDGGQFFGPGTRLTVL.

The rearrangement links TRBV2 to TRBJ2-7; D perhaps matches TRBD2 (6 bases). V lost 6 bases to trimming and J lost 6 bases, with 15 bases between them. Germline CDR1 reads SNHLY; CDR2 reads FYNNEI. This CDR3 has 13 residues. CDR3 sequence reads: CASSRREEGEQYF. CDR3 bases: TGTGCCAGCAGCCGTCGTGAGGAGGGCGAGCAGTACTTC.

The chain couples TRBV7-9 to TRBJ2-2; a weak D match, TRBD1 (5 bases). The CDR3 loop spans 12 amino acids. CDR1 and CDR2 (germline): SEHNR, FQNEAQ (reference sequence). Trimming pared 5 bases from V and 7 bases from J, leaving 8 bases between. The CDR3 loop is CASSDRHGELFF. The CDR3 DNA reads TGTGCCAGCAGCGACAGACACGGGGAGCTGTTTTTT.

The chain is built from TRBV5-4 and TRBJ2-2; 7 bases map to TRBD1. Germline V gives CDR1 SGHNT, CDR2 YYREEE (reference sequence). The CDR3 covers 15 residues. V lost 2 bases, J lost 4 bases, and 5 bases stayed unmatched. CDR3 loop: CASSLGQGVTGELFF. The CDR3 region has the DNA TGTGCCAGCAGCTTAGGTCAGGGGGTCACCGGGGAGCTGTTTTTT.

The rearrangement joins TRBV9 to TRBJ2-5; 10 bases align to TRBD1. Germline V gene data show CDR1 as SGDLS and CDR2 as YYNGEE. This CDR3 contains 15 residues. V shed 4 bases and J 3 bases; nucleotides not matched to a gene: 6. The CDR3 reads CASSMRTGGEETQYF. Written as DNA, the CDR3 is TGTGCCAGCAGCATGCGGACAGGGGGTGAAGAGACCCAGTACTTC.

The CDR3: CASSLVGQGASTDTQYF. The CDR3 DNA reads as TGCGCCAGCAGCTTGGTGGGACAGGGGGCGAGCACAGATACGCAGTATTTT. The V gene is TRBV5-1, the J gene TRBJ2-3, with 12 bases that match TRBD1. CDR3 size: 17 residues. CDR1 is SGHRS and CDR2 is YFSETQ in the germline V gene. V shed 0 bases and J 0 bases; nucleotides not matched to a gene: 2.

This chain connects TRBV25-1 to TRBJ2-1; D ambiguous. The CDR3 runs 15 residues. V was shortened by 5 bases and J by 2 bases, with 13 bases between the two germline ends. Germline CDR1 and CDR2: MGHDK and SYGVNS. CDR3 region: CASSLHDTAYNEQFF. The CDR3 bases are TGTGCCAGCAGTCTACATGACACGGCCTACAATGAGCAGTTCTTC.

The chain joins TRBV6-1 to TRBJ1-1; TRBD1 aligns across 11 bases. CDR3 length equals 18 residues. Trimming cost V 4 bases and J 0 bases; bases outside gene matches: 10. From germline, CDR1 is MNHNS and CDR2 SASEGT. CDR3 sequence (DNA): TGTGCCAGCAGTGTCTCCTCCGGGGGACAGGGGGTGAACACTGAAGCTTTCTTT. Its protein is CASSVSSGGQGVNTEAFF.

The chain employs TRBV7-2 and TRBJ2-2; 12 nucleotides agree with TRBD2. This CDR3 comprises 16 residues. Per germline, CDR1 SGHTA and CDR2 FQGNSA. Losses at the gene ends were 9 bases for V and 7 bases for J; bases not matched to a gene: 12. Here the CDR3 reads CASCQSLAGGFGELFF. In nucleotides, the CDR3 is TGTGCCAGTTGCCAATCACTAGCGGGGGGTTTCGGGGAGCTGTTTTTT.

The chain is built from TRBV19 and TRBJ1-2; the match to TRBD1 covers 7 bases. V shed 9 bases, J shed 8 bases, and the junction held 12 bases outside the gene matches. The germline V gene encodes CDR1 LNHDA and CDR2 SQIVND (reference sequence). The CDR3 is 13 amino acids. The CDR3, as DNA: TGTGCCAGCTCCTACGGGACAGTAAGAGGCTACACCTTC. Translated: CASSYGTVRGYTF. Full variable domain (rest looked up from reference TRBV19 and TRBJ1-2): DGGITQSPKYLFRKEGQNVTLSCEQNLNHDAMYWYRQDPGQGLRLIYYSQIVNDFQKGDIAEGYSVSREKKESFPLTVTSAQKNPTAFYLCASSYGTVRGYTFGSGTRLTVV.

V gene TRBV25-1 combines with J gene TRBJ2-1, with 8 bases identical to TRBD2. This CDR3 has 14 residues. The V and J ends lost 3 bases and 8 bases, in that order; junction bases with no gene match: 6. Germline V gene sequence: CDR1 MGHDK, CDR2 SYGVNS. CDR3 amino acids: CASSDWARGDEQFF. The CDR3 nucleotides read TGTGCCAGCAGTGATTGGGCGCGGGGGGATGAGCAGTTCTTC. Full variable domain (missing parts from reference TRBV25-1 and TRBJ2-1): EADIYQTPRYLVIGTGKKITLECSQTMGHDKMYWYQQDPGMELHLIHYSYGVNSTEKGDLSSESTVSRIRTEHFPLTLESARPSHTSQYLCASSDWARGDEQFFGPGTRLTVL.

The chain links TRBV5-6 to TRBJ2-2; tentative D call: TRBD2 (7 bases). This CDR3 is 17 amino acids long. Germline V lookup: CDR1 SGHDT, CDR2 YYEEEE. V was clipped by 4 bases and J by 3 bases, with 19 bases between them. The CDR3 coding sequence is TGTGCCAGCAGCCTCATAGGGGGGGCCTTTTACACCGGGGAGCTGTTTTTT. As protein: CASSLIGGAFYTGELFF.

The J gene is TRBJ1-5, the V gene TRBV28, with 8 nucleotides matching TRBD1. This CDR3 contains 15 residues. V lost 5 bases to trimming and J lost 6 bases; unmatched junction nucleotides: 9. Per the germline V gene, CDR1 is MDHEN and CDR2 is SYDVKM. This CDR3 is CASSIGGTGSQPQHF. The CDR3 nucleotides read TGTGCCAGCAGTATCGGCGGGACAGGTAGTCAGCCCCAGCATTTT.

This rearrangement joins TRBV27 to TRBJ2-3; 8 bases agree with TRBD2. V lost 5 bases and J lost 7; bases outside the gene matches: 8. CDR1 MNHEY and CDR2 SMNVEV come from the germline V gene (reference sequence). The CDR3 contains 14 residues. This CDR3 is CASSLAGLVNTQYF. CDR3 sequence (DNA): TGTGCCAGCAGTCTAGCGGGTTTAGTTAATACGCAGTATTTT.